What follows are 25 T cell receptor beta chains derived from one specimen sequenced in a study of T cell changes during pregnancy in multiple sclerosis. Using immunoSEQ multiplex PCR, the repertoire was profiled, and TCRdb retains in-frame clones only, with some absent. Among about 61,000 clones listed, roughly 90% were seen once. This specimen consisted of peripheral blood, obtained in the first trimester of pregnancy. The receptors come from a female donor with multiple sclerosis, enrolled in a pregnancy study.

CDR3 sequence (DNA): TGTGCCAGCAGCTTGGGACCGATCCACGACTTCGGTGGCTACACCTTC. It yields the protein CASSLGPIHDFGGYTF. This chain uses TRBV5-5 with TRBJ1-2; D remains ambiguous. Per germline, CDR1 SGHKS and CDR2 YYEKEE (reference sequence). V was cut by 0 bases and J by 7 bases, with 19 bases left in between. The CDR3 spans 16 residues.

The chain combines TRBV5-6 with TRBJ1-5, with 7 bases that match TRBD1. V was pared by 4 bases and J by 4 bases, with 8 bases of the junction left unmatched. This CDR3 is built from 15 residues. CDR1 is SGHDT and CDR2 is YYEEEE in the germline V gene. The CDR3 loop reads CASSLRTGANQPQHF. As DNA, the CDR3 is TGTGCCAGCAGCCTCCGGACAGGTGCGAATCAGCCCCAGCATTTT.

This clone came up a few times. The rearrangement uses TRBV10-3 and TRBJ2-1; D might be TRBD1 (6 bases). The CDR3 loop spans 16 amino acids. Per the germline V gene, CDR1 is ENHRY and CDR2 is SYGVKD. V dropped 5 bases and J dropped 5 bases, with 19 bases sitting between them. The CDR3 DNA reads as TGTGCCATCAGTAGTAGGGTCGGACAGCTTGACAATGAGCAGTTCTTC. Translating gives CAISSRVGQLDNEQFF.

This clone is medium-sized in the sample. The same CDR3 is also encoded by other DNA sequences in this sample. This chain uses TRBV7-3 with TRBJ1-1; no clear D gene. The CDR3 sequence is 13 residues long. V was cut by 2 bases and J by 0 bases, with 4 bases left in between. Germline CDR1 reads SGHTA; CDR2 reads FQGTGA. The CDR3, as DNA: TGTGCCAGCAGCTTATCGGTGAACACTGAAGCTTTCTTT. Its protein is CASSLSVNTEAFF.

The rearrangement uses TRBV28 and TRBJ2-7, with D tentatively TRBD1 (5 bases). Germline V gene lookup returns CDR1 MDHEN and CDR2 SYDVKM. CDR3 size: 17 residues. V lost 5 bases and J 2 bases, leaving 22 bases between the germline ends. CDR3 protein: CASSTPTSRAQAYEQYF. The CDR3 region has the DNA TGTGCCAGCAGTACCCCCACATCCAGGGCACAAGCCTACGAGCAGTACTTC.

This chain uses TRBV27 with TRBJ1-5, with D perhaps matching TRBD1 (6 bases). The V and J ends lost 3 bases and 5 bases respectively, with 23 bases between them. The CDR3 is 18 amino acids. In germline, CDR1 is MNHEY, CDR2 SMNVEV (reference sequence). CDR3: CASSFRGMGSTRDQPQHF. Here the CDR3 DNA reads TGTGCCAGCAGTTTTAGGGGGATGGGCTCCACTCGGGATCAGCCCCAGCATTTT.

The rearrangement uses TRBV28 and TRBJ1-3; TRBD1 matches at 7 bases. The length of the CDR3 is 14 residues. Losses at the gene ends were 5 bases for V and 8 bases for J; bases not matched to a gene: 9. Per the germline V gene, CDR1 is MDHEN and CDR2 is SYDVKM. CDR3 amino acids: CASSGRGQGDTIYF. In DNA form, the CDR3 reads TGTGCCAGCAGTGGTCGGGGGCAGGGGGACACCATATATTTT.

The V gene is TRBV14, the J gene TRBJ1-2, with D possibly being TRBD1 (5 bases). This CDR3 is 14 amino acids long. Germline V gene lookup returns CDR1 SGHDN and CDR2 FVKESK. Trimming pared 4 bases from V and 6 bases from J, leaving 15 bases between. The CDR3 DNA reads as TGTGCCAGCAGCCCCTCAGGGACGGGAGATGGCTACACCTTC. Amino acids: CASSPSGTGDGYTF.

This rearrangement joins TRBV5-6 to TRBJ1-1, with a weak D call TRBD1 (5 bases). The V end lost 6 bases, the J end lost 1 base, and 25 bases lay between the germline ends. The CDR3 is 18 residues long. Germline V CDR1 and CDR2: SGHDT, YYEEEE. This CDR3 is CASIPWRGDRVKNTEAFF. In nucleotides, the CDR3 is TGTGCCAGCATCCCCTGGAGGGGTGATAGGGTAAAGAACACTGAAGCTTTCTTT. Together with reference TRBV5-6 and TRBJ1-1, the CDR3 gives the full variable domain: DAGVTQSPTHLIKTRGQQVTLRCSPKSGHDTVSWYQQALGQGPQFIFQYYEEEERQRGNFPDRFSGHQFPNYSSELNVNALLLGDSALYLCASIPWRGDRVKNTEAFFGQGTRLTVV.

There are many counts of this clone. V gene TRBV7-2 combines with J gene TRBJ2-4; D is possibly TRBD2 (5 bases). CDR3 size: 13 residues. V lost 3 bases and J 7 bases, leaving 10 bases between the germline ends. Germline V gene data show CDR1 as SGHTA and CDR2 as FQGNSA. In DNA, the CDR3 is TGTGCCAGCAGCTTGAGGGAGCCGAACATTCAGTACTTC. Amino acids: CASSLREPNIQYF.

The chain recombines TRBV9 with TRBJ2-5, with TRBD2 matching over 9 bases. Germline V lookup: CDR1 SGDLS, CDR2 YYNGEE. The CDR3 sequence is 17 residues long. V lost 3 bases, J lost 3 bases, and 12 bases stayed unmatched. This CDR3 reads CASSATSGSSSKETQYF. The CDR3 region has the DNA TGTGCCAGCAGCGCAACTAGCGGGTCCTCGTCGAAAGAGACCCAGTACTTC.

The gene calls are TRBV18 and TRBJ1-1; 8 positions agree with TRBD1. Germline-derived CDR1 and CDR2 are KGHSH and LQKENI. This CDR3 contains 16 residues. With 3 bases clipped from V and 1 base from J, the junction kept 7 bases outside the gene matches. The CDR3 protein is CASSPSSGTGNTEAFF. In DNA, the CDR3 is TGTGCCAGCTCACCCAGTAGTGGGACAGGGAACACTGAAGCTTTCTTT.

DNA of the CDR3: TGCGCCAGCAGCTTCGGTGTTTCAGATACGCAGTATTTT. Amino acid sequence: CASSFGVSDTQYF. The chain joins TRBV5-1 to TRBJ2-3; no clear D gene. V lost 2 bases to trimming and J lost 4 bases, with 8 bases between them. Germline assignment: CDR1 SGHRS and CDR2 YFSETQ. The CDR3 is made up of 13 amino acids.

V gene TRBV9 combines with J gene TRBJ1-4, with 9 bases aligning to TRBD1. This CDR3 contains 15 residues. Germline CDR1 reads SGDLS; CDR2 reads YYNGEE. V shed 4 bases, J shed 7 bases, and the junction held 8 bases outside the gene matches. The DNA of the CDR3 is TGTGCCAGCAGCCCCACAGGGGGCGCGGGTGAAAAACTGTTTTTT. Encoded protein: CASSPTGGAGEKLFF. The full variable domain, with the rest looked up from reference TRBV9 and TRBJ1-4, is DSGVTQTPKHLITATGQRVTLRCSPRSGDLSVYWYQQSLDQGLQFLIQYYNGEERAKGNILERFSAQQFPDLHSELNLSSLELGDSALYFCASSPTGGAGEKLFFGSGTQLSVL.

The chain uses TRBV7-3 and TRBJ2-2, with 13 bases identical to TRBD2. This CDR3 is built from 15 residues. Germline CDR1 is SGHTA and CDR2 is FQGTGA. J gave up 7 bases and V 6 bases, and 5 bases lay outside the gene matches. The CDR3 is CASSTGLAGHGELFF. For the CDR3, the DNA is TGTGCCAGCAGTACGGGACTAGCGGGACACGGGGAGCTGTTTTTT.

Here the CDR3 DNA reads TGCGCCAGCAGCCGGGGTAGCGGGAGTTCCTACGAGCAGTACTTC. This gives the protein CASSRGSGSSYEQYF. This chain connects TRBV4-3 to TRBJ2-7; 9 nucleotides align to TRBD2. V lost 4 bases to trimming and J lost 1 base; unmatched junction nucleotides: 5. Germline V CDR1 and CDR2: LGHNA, YSLEER. The CDR3 is made up of 15 amino acids.

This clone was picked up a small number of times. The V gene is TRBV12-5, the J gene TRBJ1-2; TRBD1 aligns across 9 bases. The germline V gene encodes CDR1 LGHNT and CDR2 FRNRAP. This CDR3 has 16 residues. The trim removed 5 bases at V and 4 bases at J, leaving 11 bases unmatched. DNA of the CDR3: TGTGCTAGTGGTCCATGGGACAGGGAGTTCGCCTATGGCTACACCTTC. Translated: CASGPWDREFAYGYTF.

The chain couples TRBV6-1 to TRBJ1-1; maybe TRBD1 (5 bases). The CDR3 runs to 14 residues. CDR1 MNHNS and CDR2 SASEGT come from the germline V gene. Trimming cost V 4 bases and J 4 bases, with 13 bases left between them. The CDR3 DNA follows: TGTGCCAGCAGTGGGTTAGGGGCCGGCACTGAAGCTTTCTTT. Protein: CASSGLGAGTEAFF.

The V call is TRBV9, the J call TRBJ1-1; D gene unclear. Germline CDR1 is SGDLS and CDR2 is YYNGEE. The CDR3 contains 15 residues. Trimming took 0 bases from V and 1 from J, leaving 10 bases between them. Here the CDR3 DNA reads TGTGCCAGCAGCGTAGGGAGGCACCCGAACACTGAAGCTTTCTTT. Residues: CASSVGRHPNTEAFF.

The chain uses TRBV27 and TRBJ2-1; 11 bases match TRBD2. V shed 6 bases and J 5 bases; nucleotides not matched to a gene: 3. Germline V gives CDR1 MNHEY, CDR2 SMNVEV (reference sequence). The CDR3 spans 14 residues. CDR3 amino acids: CASRRTSGHNEQFF. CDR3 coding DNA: TGTGCCAGCAGGAGGACTAGCGGGCACAATGAGCAGTTCTTC.

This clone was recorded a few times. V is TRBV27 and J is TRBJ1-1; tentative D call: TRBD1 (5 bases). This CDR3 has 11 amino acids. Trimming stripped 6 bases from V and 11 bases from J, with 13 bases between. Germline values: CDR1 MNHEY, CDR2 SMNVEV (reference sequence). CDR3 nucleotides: TGTGCCAGCAGAAGGGACTCTCGGGCTTTCTTT. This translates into CASRRDSRAFF.

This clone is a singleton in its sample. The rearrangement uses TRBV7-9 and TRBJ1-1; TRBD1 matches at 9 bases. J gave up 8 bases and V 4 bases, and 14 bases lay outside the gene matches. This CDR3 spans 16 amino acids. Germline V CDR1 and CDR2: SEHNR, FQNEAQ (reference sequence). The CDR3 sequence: CASSSGDRGNYEEAFF. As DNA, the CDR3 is TGTGCCAGCAGCTCGGGAGACAGGGGGAACTACGAAGAAGCTTTCTTT.

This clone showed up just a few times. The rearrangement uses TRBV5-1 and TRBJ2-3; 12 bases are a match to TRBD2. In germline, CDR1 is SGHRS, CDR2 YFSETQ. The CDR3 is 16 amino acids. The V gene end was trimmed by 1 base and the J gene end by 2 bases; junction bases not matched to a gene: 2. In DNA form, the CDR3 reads TGCGCCAGCAGCTTGCTAGCGGGAGGGATCACAGATACGCAGTATTTT. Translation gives CASSLLAGGITDTQYF.

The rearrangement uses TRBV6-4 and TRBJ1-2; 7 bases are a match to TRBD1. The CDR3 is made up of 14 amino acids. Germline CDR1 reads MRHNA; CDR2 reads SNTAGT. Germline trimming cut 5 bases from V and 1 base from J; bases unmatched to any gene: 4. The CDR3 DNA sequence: TGTGCCAGCAGTCGGGACAGCCTTAACTATGGCTACACCTTC. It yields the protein CASSRDSLNYGYTF.

The CDR3 DNA is TGCGCCAGCAGCCAAGGACCGACTAGCGGAACCAAAAACATTCAGTACTTC. Its protein is CASSQGPTSGTKNIQYF. J is TRBJ2-4 and V is TRBV4-1, with 9 positions matching TRBD2. Germline trimming cut 1 base from V and 2 bases from J; bases unmatched to any gene: 6. The CDR3 runs 17 residues. The germline CDR1 and CDR2 sequences are MGHRA and YSYEKL.